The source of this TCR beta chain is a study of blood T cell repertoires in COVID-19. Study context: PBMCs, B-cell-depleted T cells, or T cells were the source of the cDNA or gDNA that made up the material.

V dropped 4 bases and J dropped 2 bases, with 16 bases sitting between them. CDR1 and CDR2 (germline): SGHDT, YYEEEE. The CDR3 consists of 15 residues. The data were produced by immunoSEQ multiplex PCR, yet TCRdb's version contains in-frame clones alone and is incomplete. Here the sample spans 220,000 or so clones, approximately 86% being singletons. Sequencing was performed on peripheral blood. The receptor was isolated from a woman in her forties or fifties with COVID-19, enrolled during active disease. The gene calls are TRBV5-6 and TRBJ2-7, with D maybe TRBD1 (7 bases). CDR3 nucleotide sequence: TGTGCCAGCAGCCGATCGCGGGACAGTCCCTACGAGCAGTACGTC. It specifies CASSRSRDSPYEQYV.